This entry lists 7 T cell receptor beta chains sequenced from one sample in a study of beta chain features in type 1 diabetes (dated by TCRdb to the late 2010s). Libraries were prepared through the immunoSEQ multiplex PCR assay. The High Capacity cDNA Reverse Transcription Kit was used to reverse transcribe all of the isolated RNA, meaning that expressed TCRB transcripts were what got sequenced. As stored in TCRdb, this immuneACCESS dataset retains in-frame rearrangements with V and J assigned. A fraction of the clones does not appear; measured against another copy, unresolved V genes explain less than half of the discrepancy, and the remainder lacks a known reason. The sample profile shows about 400,000 clones; 10% to 15% of them were found once. The ten largest clones take up about 0.01% of the sample. Results and caveats for the whole study, not just this receptor: In all four CD4+ subsets, TCRB CDR3 length was moderately but significantly shorter in type 1 diabetes patients.

For these TCRs, the target antigens are not known. The sample comprised naive CD4+ T cells from blood. Per the publication, the cell subset or site label means: true naive CD4+ T cells. Receptor source: a young woman with type 1 diabetes.

This clone showed up just a few times. The V gene is TRBV29-1, the J gene TRBJ2-5; TRBD1 matches 10 bases. Germline-derived CDR1 and CDR2 are SQVTM and ANQGSEA. The CDR3 has 14 residues. Germline trimming cut 4 bases from V and 4 bases from J; bases unmatched to any gene: 6. This CDR3 is CSVVGTGVRETQYF. The CDR3 nucleotides read TGCAGCGTTGTCGGGACAGGGGTTAGAGAGACCCAGTACTTC.

The rearrangement uses TRBV7-6 and TRBJ1-1; tentative D call: TRBD1 (6 bases). Trimming took off 1 base at V and 1 base at J, with 10 bases between the two ends. The germline V gene has CDR1 SGHVS and CDR2 FNYEAQ. This CDR3 spans 15 amino acids. The CDR3 sequence: CASSLDPGQNTEAFF. In DNA form, the CDR3 reads TGTGCCAGCAGCTTAGATCCGGGACAGAACACTGAAGCTTTCTTT.

This chain connects TRBV30 to TRBJ1-1; 7 positions agree with TRBD1. The V gene's germline CDR1 is GTSNPN and CDR2 SVGIG (reference sequence). V gave up 1 base and J gave up 6 bases; unmatched junction bases: 2. CDR3 length: 12 amino acids. CDR3 region: CAWSAQGAEAFF. The CDR3 nucleotides are TGTGCCTGGAGTGCTCAGGGGGCTGAAGCTTTCTTT.

Here the CDR3 reads CAWMVGRYTEAFF. CDR3 nucleotides: TGTGCCTGGATGGTTGGGAGATACACTGAAGCTTTCTTT. The chain is built from TRBV30 and TRBJ1-1; no firm D call. Trimming pared 4 bases from V and 3 bases from J, leaving 12 bases between. CDR1 and CDR2 from the germline V gene are GTSNPN and SVGIG (reference sequence). The CDR3 spans 13 residues.

V is TRBV5-4 and J is TRBJ2-5; TRBD2 aligns across 9 bases. V gave up 3 bases and J gave up 2 bases; unmatched junction bases: 8. This CDR3 comprises 16 residues. The germline CDR1 and CDR2 sequences are SGHNT and YYREEE (reference sequence). In nucleotides, the CDR3 is TGTGCCAGCAGCTCCGTTACTAGCGGGTCTCAAGAGACCCAGTACTTC. It is translated as CASSSVTSGSQETQYF. Looking up the rest from reference TRBV5-4 and TRBJ2-5 gives the full variable domain: ETGVTQSPTHLIKTRGQQVTLRCSSQSGHNTVSWYQQALGQGPQFIFQYYREEENGRGNFPPRFSGLQFPNYSSELNVNALELDDSALYLCASSSVTSGSQETQYFGPGTRLLVL.

The chain is built from TRBV28 and TRBJ2-1; the D gene is possibly TRBD1 (6 bases). The ends were cut back, 0 bases at V and 10 bases at J, with 10 bases in the middle. This CDR3 spans 13 amino acids. The V gene's germline CDR1 is MDHEN and CDR2 SYDVKM. Here the CDR3 DNA reads TGTGCCAGCAGTTTATGGCAGGGGTGGGAGCAGTTCTTC. Protein sequence: CASSLWQGWEQFF.

This clone was found a few times. V is TRBV4-3 and J is TRBJ1-2; D may be TRBD1 (6 bases). The CDR3 length is 14 residues. The ends were cut back, 2 bases at V and 2 bases at J, with 9 bases in the middle. Germline V gene sequence: CDR1 LGHNA, CDR2 YSLEER. The CDR3 region has the DNA TGCGCCAGCAGCCAAATTACAGGGAACTATGGCTACACCTTC. This sequence encodes CASSQITGNYGYTF.